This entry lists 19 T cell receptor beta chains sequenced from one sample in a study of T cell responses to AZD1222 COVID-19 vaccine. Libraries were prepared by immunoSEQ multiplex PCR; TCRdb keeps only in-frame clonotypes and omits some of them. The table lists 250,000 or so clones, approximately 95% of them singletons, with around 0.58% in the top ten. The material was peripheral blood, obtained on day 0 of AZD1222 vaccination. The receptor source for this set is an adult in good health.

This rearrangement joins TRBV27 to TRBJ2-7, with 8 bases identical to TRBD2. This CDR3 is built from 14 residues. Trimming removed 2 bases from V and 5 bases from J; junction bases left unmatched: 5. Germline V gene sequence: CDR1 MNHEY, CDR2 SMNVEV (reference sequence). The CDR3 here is CASSLSGRSDEQYF. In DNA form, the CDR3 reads TGTGCCAGCAGTTTAAGCGGGAGAAGCGACGAGCAGTACTTC.

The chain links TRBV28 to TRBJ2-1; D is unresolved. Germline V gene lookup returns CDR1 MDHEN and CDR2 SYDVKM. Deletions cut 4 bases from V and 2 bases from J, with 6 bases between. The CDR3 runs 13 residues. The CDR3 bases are TGTGCCAGCAGTTCCCCCGCCTACAATGAGCAGTTCTTC. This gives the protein CASSSPAYNEQFF.

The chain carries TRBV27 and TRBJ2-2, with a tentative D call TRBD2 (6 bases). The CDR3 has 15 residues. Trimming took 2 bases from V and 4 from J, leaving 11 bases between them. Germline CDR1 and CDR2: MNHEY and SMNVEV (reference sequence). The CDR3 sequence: CASSLKAGLTGELFF. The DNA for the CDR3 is TGTGCCAGCAGTTTAAAGGCGGGGCTCACCGGGGAGCTGTTTTTT.

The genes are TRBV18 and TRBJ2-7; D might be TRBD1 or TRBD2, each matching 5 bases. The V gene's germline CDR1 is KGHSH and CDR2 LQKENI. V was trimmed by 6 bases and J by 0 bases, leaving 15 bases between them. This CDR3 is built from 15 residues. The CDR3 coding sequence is TGTGCCAGCTCTTGGGAACGGGGCTACTCCTACGAGCAGTACTTC. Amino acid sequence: CASSWERGYSYEQYF. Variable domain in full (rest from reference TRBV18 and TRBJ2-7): NAGVMQNPRHLVRRRGQEARLRCSPMKGHSHVYWYRQLPEEGLKFMVYLQKENIIDESGMPKERFSAEFPKEGPSILRIQQVVRGDSAAYFCASSWERGYSYEQYFGPGTRLTVT.

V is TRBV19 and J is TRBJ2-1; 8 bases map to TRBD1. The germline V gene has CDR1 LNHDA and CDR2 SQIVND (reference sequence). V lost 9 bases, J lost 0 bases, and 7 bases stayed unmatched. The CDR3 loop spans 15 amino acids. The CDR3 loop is CASGTGRSSYNEQFF. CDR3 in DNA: TGTGCCAGCGGGACAGGAAGGAGCTCCTACAATGAGCAGTTCTTC.

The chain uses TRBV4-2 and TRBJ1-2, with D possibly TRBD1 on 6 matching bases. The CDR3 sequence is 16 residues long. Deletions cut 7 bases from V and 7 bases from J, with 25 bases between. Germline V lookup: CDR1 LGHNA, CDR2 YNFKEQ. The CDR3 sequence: CASNGGGQKVTSGYTF. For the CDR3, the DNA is TGTGCCAGCAACGGGGGGGGACAAAAAGTTACTAGTGGCTACACCTTC.

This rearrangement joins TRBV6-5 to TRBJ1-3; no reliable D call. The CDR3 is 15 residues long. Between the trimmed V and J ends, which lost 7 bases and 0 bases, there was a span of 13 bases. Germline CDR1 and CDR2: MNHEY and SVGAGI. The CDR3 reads CASIARPSSGNTIYF. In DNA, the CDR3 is TGTGCCAGCATCGCCCGCCCTAGCTCTGGAAACACCATATATTTT.

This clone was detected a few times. The CDR3 spells CASSMGDFYNEQFF. The CDR3 coding sequence is TGTGCCAGTAGTATGGGTGACTTCTACAATGAGCAGTTCTTC. This chain uses TRBV19 with TRBJ2-1; D remains ambiguous. In germline, CDR1 is LNHDA, CDR2 SQIVND (reference sequence). The V and J ends lost 3 bases and 3 bases respectively, with 9 bases between them. There are 14 residues in the CDR3.

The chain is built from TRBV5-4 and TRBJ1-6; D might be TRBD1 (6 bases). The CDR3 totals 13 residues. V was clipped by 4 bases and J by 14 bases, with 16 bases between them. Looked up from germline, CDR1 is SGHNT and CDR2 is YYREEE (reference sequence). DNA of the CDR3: TGTGCCAGCAGCATATTTGGGGGCAGAACCCTCCACTTT. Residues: CASSIFGGRTLHF.

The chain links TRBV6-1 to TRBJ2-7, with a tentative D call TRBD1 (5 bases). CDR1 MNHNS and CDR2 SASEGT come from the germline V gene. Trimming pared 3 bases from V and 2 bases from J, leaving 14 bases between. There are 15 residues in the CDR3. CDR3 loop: CASSDGALLTYEQYF. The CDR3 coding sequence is TGTGCCAGCAGTGATGGGGCCCTACTCACCTACGAGCAGTACTTC.

CDR3 region: CASSPPLKVHGYTF. The CDR3 DNA is TGTGCCAGCAGCCCCCCTTTAAAGGTCCATGGCTACACCTTC. The V gene is TRBV5-6, the J gene TRBJ1-2, with unresolved D. CDR1 is SGHDT and CDR2 is YYEEEE in the germline V gene. This CDR3 region has 14 residues. Trimming cost V 4 bases and J 6 bases, with 16 bases left between them.

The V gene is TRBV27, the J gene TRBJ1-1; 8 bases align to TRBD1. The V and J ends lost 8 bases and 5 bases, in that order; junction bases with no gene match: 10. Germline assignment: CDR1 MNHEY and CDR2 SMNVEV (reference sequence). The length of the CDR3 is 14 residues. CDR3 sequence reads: CASSLDRGWTEAFF. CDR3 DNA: TGTGCCAGCTCTCTAGACAGGGGCTGGACTGAAGCTTTCTTT.

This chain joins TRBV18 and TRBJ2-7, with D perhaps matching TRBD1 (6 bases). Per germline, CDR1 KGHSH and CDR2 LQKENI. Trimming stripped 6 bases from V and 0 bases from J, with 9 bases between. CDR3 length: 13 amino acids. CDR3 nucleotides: TGTGCCAGCTCTCAGGGGAGCTCCTACGAGCAGTACTTC. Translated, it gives CASSQGSSYEQYF.

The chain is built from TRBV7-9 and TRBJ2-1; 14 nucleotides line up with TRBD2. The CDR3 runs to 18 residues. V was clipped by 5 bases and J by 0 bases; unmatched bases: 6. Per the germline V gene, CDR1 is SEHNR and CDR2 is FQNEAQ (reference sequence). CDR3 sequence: CASSGTSGGRSSYNEQFF. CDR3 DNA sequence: TGTGCCAGCAGCGGGACTAGCGGGGGCCGAAGCTCCTACAATGAGCAGTTCTTC.

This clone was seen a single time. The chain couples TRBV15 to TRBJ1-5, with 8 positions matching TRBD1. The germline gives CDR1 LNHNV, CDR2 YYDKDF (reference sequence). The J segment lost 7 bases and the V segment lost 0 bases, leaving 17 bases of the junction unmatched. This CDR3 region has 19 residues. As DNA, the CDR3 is TGTGCCACCAGCAGAGATTGGCCGAGATCCGGGACAGGAAGCCAGCCCCAGCATTTT. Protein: CATSRDWPRSGTGSQPQHF.

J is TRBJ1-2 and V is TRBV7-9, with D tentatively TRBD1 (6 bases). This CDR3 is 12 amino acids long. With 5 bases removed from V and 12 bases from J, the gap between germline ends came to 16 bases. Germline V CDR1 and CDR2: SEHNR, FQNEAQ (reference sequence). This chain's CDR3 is CASSEGGFEDTF. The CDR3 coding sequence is TGTGCCAGCAGCGAAGGGGGATTTGAGGACACCTTC.

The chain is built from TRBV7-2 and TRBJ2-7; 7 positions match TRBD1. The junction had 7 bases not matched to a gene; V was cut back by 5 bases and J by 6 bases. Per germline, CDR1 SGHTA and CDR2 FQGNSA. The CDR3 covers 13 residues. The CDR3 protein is CASSDRVLGEQYF. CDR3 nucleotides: TGTGCCAGCAGCGACAGGGTTCTCGGCGAGCAGTACTTC.

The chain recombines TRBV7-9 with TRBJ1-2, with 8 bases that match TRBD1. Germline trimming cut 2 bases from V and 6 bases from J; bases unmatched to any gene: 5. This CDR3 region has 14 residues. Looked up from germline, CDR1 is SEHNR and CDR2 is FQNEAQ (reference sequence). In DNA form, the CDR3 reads TGTGCCAGCAGCTTAATCAGGGGGCTGGATGGCTACACCTTC. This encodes CASSLIRGLDGYTF. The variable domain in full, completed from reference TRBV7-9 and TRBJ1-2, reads DTGVSQNPRHKITKRGQNVTFRCDPISEHNRLYWYRQTLGQGPEFLTYFQNEAQLEKSRLLSDRFSAERPKGSFSTLEIQRTEQGDSAMYLCASSLIRGLDGYTFGSGTRLTVV.

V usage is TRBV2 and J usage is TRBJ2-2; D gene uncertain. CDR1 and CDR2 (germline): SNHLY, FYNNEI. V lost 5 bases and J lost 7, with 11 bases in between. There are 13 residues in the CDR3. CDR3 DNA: TGTGCCAGCAGTTTAAGCACGGGCGGGGAGCTGTTTTTT. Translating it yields CASSLSTGGELFF.